This T cell receptor (beta chain) was identified during a study of cytomegalovirus exposure and HLA in healthy donors. TCRdb's copy holds only in-frame clones and misses some; the assay was immunoSEQ multiplex PCR. The sample holds approximately 240,000 clones, around nine tenths seen once. Points on this clone: Its specificity is not known.

General study results and limits: According to reports, the classifier identified cytomegalovirus status with high specificity and sensitivity.

The sequencing sample was made of PBMCs. The sequence came from a woman aged 18-29 years in good health and CMV-seronegative.

CDR3 DNA sequence: TGTGCCAGCACTCGGGGGGGTGTGGGCTACACCTTC. Its translation: CASTRGGVGYTF. The V call is TRBV6-5, the J call TRBJ1-2; D might be TRBD1 (5 bases). The germline V and J ends were trimmed by 7 bases and 8 bases, with 14 bases remaining between them. This CDR3 comprises 12 residues. CDR1 and CDR2 (germline): MNHEY, SVGAGI.